This TCR beta chain was sequenced for a study of blood T cell repertoires in COVID-19. Authors' methods: Reference gene primer amplification yielded estimated nucleated cell counts. Assay used: immunoSEQ multiplex PCR; TCRdb lists only in-frame clones, some missing. From that table come the V and J calls and clone size; the DNA was used to work out D and trimming. The data contain hundreds of thousands of clones, about 88% of them singletons. Germline V gives CDR1 SGHNT, CDR2 YYREEE (reference sequence). Between the trimmed V and J ends, which lost 1 base and 0 bases, there was a span of 11 bases. This CDR3 has 15 residues.

This chain joins TRBV5-4 and TRBJ2-7, with a tentative D call TRBD2 (5 bases). The sequence came from a middle-aged woman who had recovered from COVID-19. The sample comprised PBMCs or T cells enriched from blood (not recorded which). The CDR3 bases are TGTGCCAGCAGCTTGAGACGGGAATCCTCCTACGAGCAGTACTTC. The encoded protein is CASSLRRESSYEQYF.